A single sample is the source of the 21 T cell receptor beta chains below, sequenced in a study of PD-L1 blockade in urothelial cancer. Specified time point: peripheral blood 6 weeks after treatment start. The data were produced by immunoSEQ multiplex PCR, yet TCRdb's version contains in-frame clones alone and is incomplete. This table has about 45,000 clones, approximately 78% appearing once. The source was PBMCs, collected around atezolizumab (anti-PD-L1) treatment. Receptors were obtained from a man aged 60-69 years with urothelial cancer.

This chain joins TRBV5-6 and TRBJ1-1; TRBD1 might be the D (6 bases). This CDR3 region has 16 residues. V was clipped by 4 bases and J by 2 bases, with 18 bases between them. Germline V lookup: CDR1 SGHDT, CDR2 YYEEEE. The CDR3 protein is CASSASTAGANTEAFF. The CDR3 DNA sequence: TGTGCCAGCAGCGCCTCTACCGCGGGGGCTAACACTGAAGCTTTCTTT.

This chain connects TRBV6-5 to TRBJ2-7; TRBD1 agrees at 7 bases. This CDR3 comprises 15 residues. The germline V gene encodes CDR1 MNHEY and CDR2 SVGAGI. Unmatched junction bases numbered 9, after V lost 6 bases and J lost 1 base. The DNA for the CDR3 is TGTGCCAGCAGACCTGAACCAGGGGGTTCCTACGAGCAGTACTTC. Amino acid sequence: CASRPEPGGSYEQYF.

This clone was recorded a few times. The V and J genes are TRBV18 and TRBJ1-3; D not certain. V gave up 6 bases and J gave up 0 bases, with 6 bases separating them. CDR1 is KGHSH, CDR2 LQKENI, per germline. This CDR3 comprises 13 residues. The CDR3 is CASSEYSGNTIYF. DNA of the CDR3: TGTGCCAGCTCGGAGTACTCTGGAAACACCATATATTTT.

J is TRBJ1-1 and V is TRBV18; TRBD1 matches 7 bases. Germline values: CDR1 KGHSH, CDR2 LQKENI. Trimming removed 6 bases from V and 0 bases from J; junction bases left unmatched: 7. The CDR3 has 15 residues. CDR3: CASSRDSFMNTEAFF. CDR3 nucleotide sequence: TGTGCCAGCTCGCGGGACAGTTTCATGAACACTGAAGCTTTCTTT.

A single count supports this clone. The rearrangement links TRBV5-4 to TRBJ2-3, with D perhaps matching TRBD1 (6 bases). The V and J ends lost 10 bases and 1 base respectively, with 13 bases between them. Germline loops: CDR1 SGHNT, CDR2 YYREEE (reference sequence). The CDR3 covers 13 residues. The CDR3 region has the DNA TGTGCCGTACCACAGGGAGGCACAGATACGCAGTATTTT. Amino acid sequence: CAVPQGGTDTQYF. The whole variable domain, filled in from reference TRBV5-4 and TRBJ2-3, reads ETGVTQSPTHLIKTRGQQVTLRCSSQSGHNTVSWYQQALGQGPQFIFQYYREEENGRGNFPPRFSGLQFPNYSSELNVNALELDDSALYLCAVPQGGTDTQYFGPGTRLTVL.

The chain links TRBV27 to TRBJ2-7; TRBD1 matches 10 bases. CDR3 length equals 15 residues. The V gene's germline CDR1 is MNHEY and CDR2 SMNVEV (reference sequence). With V trimmed by 8 bases and J by 7 bases, 14 bases remained unmatched. CDR3 in amino acids: CASRPSGTGVEEQYF. In DNA form, the CDR3 reads TGTGCCAGCCGACCTAGTGGGACAGGGGTGGAGGAGCAGTACTTC.

V gene TRBV10-3 combines with J gene TRBJ1-2; perhaps TRBD1 as D (6 bases). The ends were cut back, 6 bases at V and 6 bases at J, with 11 bases in the middle. There are 12 residues in the CDR3. Germline V lookup: CDR1 ENHRY, CDR2 SYGVKD. The CDR3: CAISAQGDGYTF. CDR3 bases: TGTGCCATCAGCGCACAGGGAGATGGCTACACCTTC.

The chain joins TRBV5-6 to TRBJ1-5; no clear D. The V and J ends lost 1 base and 4 bases respectively, with 6 bases between them. CDR1 is SGHDT, CDR2 YYEEEE, per germline. This CDR3 comprises 13 residues. CDR3 bases: TGTGCCAGCAGCTTGCGGGAAAATCAGCCCCAGCATTTT. Encoded protein: CASSLRENQPQHF. The entire variable domain, with the rest obtained from reference TRBV5-6 and TRBJ1-5, is as follows: DAGVTQSPTHLIKTRGQQVTLRCSPKSGHDTVSWYQQALGQGPQFIFQYYEEEERQRGNFPDRFSGHQFPNYSSELNVNALLLGDSALYLCASSLRENQPQHFGDGTRLSIL.

The chain joins TRBV6-1 to TRBJ2-3; D is possibly TRBD1 (6 bases). Germline values: CDR1 MNHNS, CDR2 SASEGT. Trimming removed 5 bases from V and 4 bases from J, with 13 bases in between. This CDR3 is built from 14 residues. The CDR3: CASSPGVVADTQYF. DNA of the CDR3: TGTGCCAGCAGTCCAGGGGTCGTTGCAGATACGCAGTATTTT.

J is TRBJ2-2 and V is TRBV28; the match to TRBD2 covers 10 bases. CDR1 MDHEN and CDR2 SYDVKM come from the germline V gene. V was pared by 8 bases and J by 1 base, with 4 bases of the junction left unmatched. This CDR3 comprises 15 residues. The CDR3 region has the DNA TGTGCCAGCGGAATAGCGGGAGGGAACACCGGGGAGCTGTTTTTT. This translates into CASGIAGGNTGELFF.

CDR3 nucleotide sequence: TGCGCCAGCAGCTTCTGGGACACCCAAGAGACCCAGTACTTC. Its translation: CASSFWDTQETQYF. V is TRBV5-1 and J is TRBJ2-5; possible D gene TRBD1, 6 bases. Germline loops: CDR1 SGHRS, CDR2 YFSETQ. The CDR3 runs 14 residues. V lost 2 bases and J lost 1, with 9 bases in between.

The V call is TRBV5-4, the J call TRBJ2-1, with TRBD2 matching 14 bases. V trimming: 0 bases; J trimming: 10 bases; junction bases outside the gene matches: 6. The germline CDR1 and CDR2 sequences are SGHNT and YYREEE (reference sequence). This CDR3 contains 16 residues. As DNA, the CDR3 is TGTGCCAGCAGCTTGGGCGGACTAGCGGGAGGTAGGGAGCAGTTCTTC. Protein sequence: CASSLGGLAGGREQFF.

This clone was seen a few times. This rearrangement joins TRBV6-4 to TRBJ2-2; tentatively, D is TRBD1 (5 bases). Germline values: CDR1 MRHNA, CDR2 SNTAGT. Trimming pared 5 bases from V and 1 base from J, leaving 11 bases between. The CDR3 runs to 15 residues. CDR3 amino acids: CASSIDQGNTGELFF. The CDR3 DNA follows: TGTGCCAGCAGTATCGACCAGGGGAACACCGGGGAGCTGTTTTTT.

V is TRBV11-3 and J is TRBJ1-1, with TRBD1 identical over 10 bases. CDR1 and CDR2 (germline): SGHNT, YENEEA. V gave up 4 bases and J gave up 1 base; unmatched junction bases: 3. The CDR3 runs 15 residues. The CDR3 reads CASSSGTGANTEAFF. The CDR3 DNA reads TGTGCCAGCAGCTCCGGGACAGGGGCGAACACTGAAGCTTTCTTT.

In nucleotides, the CDR3 is TGTGCCAGCAGCCAAGGGGGGCAGGAGACCCAGTACTTC. Translated, it gives CASSQGGQETQYF. The V gene is TRBV4-2, the J gene TRBJ2-5, with D perhaps matching TRBD1 (6 bases). The CDR3 contains 13 residues. V was trimmed by 1 base and J by 5 bases, leaving 8 bases between them. In germline, CDR1 is LGHNA, CDR2 YNFKEQ.

Worth noting for this clone: One end of the junction does not line up with germline, which may come from a read error. The genes are TRBV7-7 and TRBJ2-1; 13 positions match TRBD2. Germline CDR1 reads SSHAT; CDR2 reads FNYEAQ (reference sequence). This CDR3 has 14 residues. The CDR3 region is CASSNGLAGDEQFF. The CDR3 DNA sequence: TGTGCTAGCAGTAACGGACTAGCGGGAGATGAGCAGTTCTTC.

The chain is built from TRBV2 and TRBJ2-6; 8 bases match TRBD1. The germline CDR1 and CDR2 sequences are SNHLY and FYNNEI. The CDR3 is 15 amino acids. With 11 bases clipped from V and 5 bases from J, the junction kept 11 bases outside the gene matches. CDR3 in amino acids: CAGSGGQGRANVLTF. The CDR3 DNA follows: TGTGCCGGATCAGGGGGCCAGGGCCGGGCCAACGTCCTGACTTTC.

The rearrangement links TRBV28 to TRBJ2-7; TRBD2 might be the D (5 bases). Germline CDR1 MDHEN, CDR2 SYDVKM. The CDR3 spans 13 residues. V was shortened by 8 bases and J by 5 bases, with 16 bases between the two germline ends. As DNA, the CDR3 is TGTGCCAGCCAGGACTGGGGAATCGACGAGCAGTACTTC. This sequence encodes CASQDWGIDEQYF. Together with reference TRBV28 and TRBJ2-7, the CDR3 gives the full variable domain: DVKVTQSSRYLVKRTGEKVFLECVQDMDHENMFWYRQDPGLGLRLIYFSYDVKMKEKGDIPEGYSVSREKKERFSLILESASTNQTSMYLCASQDWGIDEQYFGPGTRLTVT.

The CDR3: CASSPVGGASYNEQFF. The CDR3 DNA reads TGCGCCAGCAGCCCCGTGGGGGGAGCCTCCTACAATGAGCAGTTCTTC. The chain links TRBV5-1 to TRBJ2-1, with D possibly TRBD2 on 6 matching bases. Looked up from germline, CDR1 is SGHRS and CDR2 is YFSETQ. With 4 bases removed from V and 0 bases from J, the gap between germline ends came to 14 bases. The CDR3 is made up of 16 amino acids.

This clone appeared a single time. J is TRBJ1-1 and V is TRBV6-4; unclear D gene. The CDR3 is made up of 14 amino acids. Germline V gene sequence: CDR1 MRHNA, CDR2 SNTAGT. Deletions cut 2 bases from V and 7 bases from J, with 14 bases between. In DNA, the CDR3 is TGTGCCAGCAGTGACCCCTCTGACGGAGGTGAAGCTTTCTTT. Its protein is CASSDPSDGGEAFF.

This sequence joins TRBV6-4 and TRBJ1-2; TRBD1 matches 7 bases. The V gene's germline CDR1 is MRHNA and CDR2 SNTAGT. The J segment lost 4 bases and the V segment lost 2 bases, leaving 1 base of the junction unmatched. The CDR3 extends over 13 amino acids. CDR3 coding DNA: TGTGCCAGCAGTGACCAGGGGGGCTATGGCTACACCTTC. It translates to CASSDQGGYGYTF.